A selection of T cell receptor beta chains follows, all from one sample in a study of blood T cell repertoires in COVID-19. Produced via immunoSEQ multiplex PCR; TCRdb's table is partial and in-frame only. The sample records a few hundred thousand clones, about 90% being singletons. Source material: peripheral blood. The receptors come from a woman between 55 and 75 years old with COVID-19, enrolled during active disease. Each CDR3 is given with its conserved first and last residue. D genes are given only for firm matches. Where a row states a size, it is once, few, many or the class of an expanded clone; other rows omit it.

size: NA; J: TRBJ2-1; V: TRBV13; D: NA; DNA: TGTGCCAGCAGCTCATACAATGAGCAGTTCTTC; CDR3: CASSSYNEQFF
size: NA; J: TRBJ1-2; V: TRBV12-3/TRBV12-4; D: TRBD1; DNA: TGTGCCAGCAGTCCCCGGACAGGGGGCGGCTACACCTTC; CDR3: CASSPRTGGGYTF
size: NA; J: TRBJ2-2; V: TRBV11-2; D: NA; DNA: TGTGCCAGCAGCCGCGGAGCCGGGGAGCTGTTTTTT; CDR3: CASSRGAGELFF
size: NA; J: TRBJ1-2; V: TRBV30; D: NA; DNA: TGTGCCTGGGTTGCGACCAGGTATGGCTACACCTTC; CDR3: CAWVATRYGYTF
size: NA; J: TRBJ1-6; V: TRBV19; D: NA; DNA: TGTGCCAGTAGTCAGTCCAGGACAGATAATTCACCCCTCCACTTT; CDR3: CASSQSRTDNSPLHF
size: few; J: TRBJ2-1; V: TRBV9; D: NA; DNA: TGTGCCAGCAGCGTACAGGACTCCTACAATGAGCAGTTCTTC; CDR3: CASSVQDSYNEQFF
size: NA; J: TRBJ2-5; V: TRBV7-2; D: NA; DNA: TGTGCCAGCAGCTTAAGGATCAGGGGAGGGGGCCAAGAGACCCAGTACTTC; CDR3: CASSLRIRGGGQETQYF
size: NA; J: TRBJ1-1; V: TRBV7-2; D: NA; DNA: TGTGCCAGCAGCTTACTCTGGACAGCTGAAGCTTTCTTT; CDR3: CASSLLWTAEAFF
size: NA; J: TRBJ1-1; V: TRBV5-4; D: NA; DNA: TGTGCCAGCACCGTCCAGGGGCCCCCGGCTGGGGCTTTCTTT; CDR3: CASTVQGPPAGAFF
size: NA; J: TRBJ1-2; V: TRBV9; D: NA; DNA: TGTGCCAGCAGCGTAGGTCGAGCACTGATCTATGGCTACACCTTC; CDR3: CASSVGRALIYGYTF
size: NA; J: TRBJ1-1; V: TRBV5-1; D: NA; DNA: TGCGCCAGCAGCCGATGGTCCGGGGGGCGCGAAAACACTGAAGCTTTCTTT; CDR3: CASSRWSGGRENTEAFF
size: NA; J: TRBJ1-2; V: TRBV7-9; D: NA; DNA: TGTGCCAGCAGCTTACCAGACATGAACTATGGCTACACCTTC; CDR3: CASSLPDMNYGYTF
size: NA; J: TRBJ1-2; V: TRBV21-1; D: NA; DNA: TGTGCCAGCAGCAAAGGGGTCAGGGTTGACGGAAATGGCTACACCTTC; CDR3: CASSKGVRVDGNGYTF
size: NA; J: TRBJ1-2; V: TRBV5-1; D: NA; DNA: TGCGCCAGCAGCAATGACTTCTATGGCTACACCTTC; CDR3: CASSNDFYGYTF
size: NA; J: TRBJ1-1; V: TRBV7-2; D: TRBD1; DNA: TGTGCCAGCAGCCCCTATGGACAGGGAAATGAAGCTTTCTTT; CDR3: CASSPYGQGNEAFF
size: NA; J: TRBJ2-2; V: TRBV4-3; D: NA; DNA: TGCGCCTTAACAGGGCGCACCGGGGAGCTGTTTTTT; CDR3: CALTGRTGELFF
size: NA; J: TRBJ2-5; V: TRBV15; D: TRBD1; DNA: TGTGCCACCAGCAGAGATCCAGGGGGCCTGGAGACCCAGTACTTC; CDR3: CATSRDPGGLETQYF
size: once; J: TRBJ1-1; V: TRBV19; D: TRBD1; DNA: TGTGCCAGTAGTATACAGGGGGGCACTGAAGCTTTCTTT; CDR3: CASSIQGGTEAFF
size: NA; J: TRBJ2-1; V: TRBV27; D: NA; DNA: TGTGCCAGCAGGAGTGGGAGCTCCTACAATGAGCAGTTCTTC; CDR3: CASRSGSSYNEQFF
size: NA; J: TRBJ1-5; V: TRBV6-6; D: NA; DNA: TGTGCCAGCAGTTACCTGGGGGGGGAACAGCCCCAGCATTTT; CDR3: CASSYLGGEQPQHF
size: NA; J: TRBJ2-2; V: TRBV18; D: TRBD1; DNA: TGTGCCAGCTCACTAGACAGGGCGTCCGGGGAGCTGTTTTTT; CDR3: CASSLDRASGELFF
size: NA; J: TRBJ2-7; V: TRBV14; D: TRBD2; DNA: TGTGCCAGCAGCCAACCGGGACTAGGGTCTTACGAGCAGTACTTC; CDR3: CASSQPGLGSYEQYF
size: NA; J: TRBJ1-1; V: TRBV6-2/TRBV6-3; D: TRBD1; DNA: TGTGCCAGCAGTCTGACAGGGCGCTACACTGAAGCTTTCTTT; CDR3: CASSLTGRYTEAFF
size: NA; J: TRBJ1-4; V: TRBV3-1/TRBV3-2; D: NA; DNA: TGTGCCAGCAGCCCCAGCAGGGCGGTTGAAAAACTGTTTTTT; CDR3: CASSPSRAVEKLFF
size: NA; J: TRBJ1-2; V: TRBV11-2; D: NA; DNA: TGTGCCAGCACCCTCGGACTTAACTATGGCTACACCTTC; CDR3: CASTLGLNYGYTF
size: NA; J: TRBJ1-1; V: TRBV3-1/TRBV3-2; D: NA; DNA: TGTGCCAGCAGCCTCTCCTACCCGAACACTGAAGCTTTCTTT; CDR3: CASSLSYPNTEAFF
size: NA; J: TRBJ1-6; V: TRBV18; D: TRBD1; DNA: TGTGCCAGCTCACCGCCGCACAGGGGCTATAATTCACCCCTCCACTTT; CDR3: CASSPPHRGYNSPLHF
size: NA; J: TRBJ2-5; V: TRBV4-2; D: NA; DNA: TGTGCCAGCAGCCCCAGTTACCAAGAGACCCAGTACTTC; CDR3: CASSPSYQETQYF
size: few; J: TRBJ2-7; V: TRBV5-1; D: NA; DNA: TGCGCCAGCACAGCACTACAGGGAACCTACGTGCAGTACTTC; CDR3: CASTALQGTYVQYF
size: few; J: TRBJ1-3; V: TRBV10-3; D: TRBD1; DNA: TGTGCCATCAACGATCTCTCTGGGACAGGGGTCGGAAACACCATATATTTT; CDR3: CAINDLSGTGVGNTIYF
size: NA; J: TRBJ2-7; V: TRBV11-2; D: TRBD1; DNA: TGTGCCAGCAGCCTGGGGACAGTAGCCTACGAGCAGTACTTC; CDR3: CASSLGTVAYEQYF
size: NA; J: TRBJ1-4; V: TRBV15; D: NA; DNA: TGTGCCACCAGCAGAGGTCTAGGGGCCTGGAATGAAAAACTGTTTTTT; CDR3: CATSRGLGAWNEKLFF
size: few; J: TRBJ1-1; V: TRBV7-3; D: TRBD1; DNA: TGTGCCAGCAGCTTAGCGACAGGGGGCACCCCAGCTTTCTTT; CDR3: CASSLATGGTPAFF
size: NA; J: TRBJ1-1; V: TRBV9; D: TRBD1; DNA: TGTGCCAGCAGCCGTGACAGGGGAGGGACTGAAGCTTTCTTT; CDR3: CASSRDRGGTEAFF
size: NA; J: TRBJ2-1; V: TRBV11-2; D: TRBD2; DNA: TGTGCCAGCAGACCCAGTCTACTAGCGGCCTACAATGAGCAGTTCTTC; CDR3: CASRPSLLAAYNEQFF
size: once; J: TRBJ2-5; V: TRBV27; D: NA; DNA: TGTGCCAGCAGTTTATACCGGGGACTCGGAGAAGAGACCCAGTACTTC; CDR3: CASSLYRGLGEETQYF
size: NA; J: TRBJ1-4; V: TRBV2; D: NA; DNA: TGTGCCAGCAGTGGGAGACAGGTCTCAACTAATGAAAAACTGTTTTTT; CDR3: CASSGRQVSTNEKLFF
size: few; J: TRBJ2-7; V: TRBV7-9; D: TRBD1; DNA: TGTGCCAGCAGCCCCTGGGGGCAGGGGGTCCACGAGCAGTACTTC; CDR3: CASSPWGQGVHEQYF
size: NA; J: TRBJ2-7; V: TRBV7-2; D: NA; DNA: TGTGCCAGCAGCGAATACAGGAACTCCTACGAGCAGTACTTC; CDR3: CASSEYRNSYEQYF
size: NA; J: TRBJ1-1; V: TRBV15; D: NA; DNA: TGTGCCACCAGCAGATCAACAGGGCCAGCTTTCTTT; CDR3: CATSRSTGPAFF